The clone carrying this T cell receptor beta chain was seen ten or more times. This sample was included in a study of T cells in Graves' hyperthyroidism and ophthalmopathy. Researchers amplified the TCR beta CDR3 regions from RNA transcripts. First-round RT-PCR of the TCR CDR3 relied on the HTBI primer set. TCRdb passed the multiplex PCR reads through MiXCR, listing each CDR3 protein once. In the table there are roughly 580,000 distinct CDR3 sequences, approximately 14% of which are singletons. The sample, blood from the first hyperthyroidism diagnosis, precedes any ophthalmopathy symptoms. CDR3 length: 14 amino acids. V lost 2 bases and J lost 5; bases outside the gene matches: 4. Germline V CDR1 and CDR2: MNHEY, SVGEGT.

The sample comprised blood. The V and J genes are TRBV6-2 or TRBV6-3 and TRBJ2-7, with TRBD1 matching 9 bases. The TCR originated in a woman aged 25 to 39 with Graves' hyperthyroidism that later progressed to Graves' ophthalmopathy. The CDR3 coding sequence is TGTGCCAGCAGTTACACTGACAGGGGGAACGAGCAGTACTTC. This gives the protein CASSYTDRGNEQYF.